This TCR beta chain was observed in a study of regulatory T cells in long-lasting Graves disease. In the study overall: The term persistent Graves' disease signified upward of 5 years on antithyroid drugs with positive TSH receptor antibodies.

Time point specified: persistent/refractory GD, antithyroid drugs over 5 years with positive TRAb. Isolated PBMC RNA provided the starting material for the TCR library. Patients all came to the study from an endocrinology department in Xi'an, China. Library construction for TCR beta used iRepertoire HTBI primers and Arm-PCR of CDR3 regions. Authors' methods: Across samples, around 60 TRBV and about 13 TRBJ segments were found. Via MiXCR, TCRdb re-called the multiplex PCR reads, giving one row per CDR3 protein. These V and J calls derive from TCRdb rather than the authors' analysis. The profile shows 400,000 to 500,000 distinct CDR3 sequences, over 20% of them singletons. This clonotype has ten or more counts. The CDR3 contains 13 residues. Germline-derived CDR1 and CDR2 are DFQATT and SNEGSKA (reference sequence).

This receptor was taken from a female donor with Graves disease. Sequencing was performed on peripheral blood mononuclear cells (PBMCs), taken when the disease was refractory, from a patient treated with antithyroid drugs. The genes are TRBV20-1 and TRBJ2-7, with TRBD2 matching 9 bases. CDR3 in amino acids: CSGTPSGIYEQYF. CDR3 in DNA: TGCAGCGGGACCCCTAGCGGGATTTACGAGCAGTACTTC.